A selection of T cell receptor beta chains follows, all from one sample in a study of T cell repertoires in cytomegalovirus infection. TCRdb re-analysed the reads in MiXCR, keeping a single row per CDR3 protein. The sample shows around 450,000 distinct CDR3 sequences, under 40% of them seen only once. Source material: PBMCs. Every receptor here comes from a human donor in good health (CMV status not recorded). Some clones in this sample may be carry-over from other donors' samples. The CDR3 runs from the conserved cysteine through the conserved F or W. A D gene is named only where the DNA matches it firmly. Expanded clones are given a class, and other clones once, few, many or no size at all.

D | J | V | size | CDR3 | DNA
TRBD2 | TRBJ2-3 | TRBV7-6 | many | CASSLTSGASTDTQYF | TGTGCCAGCAGCTTAACGAGCGGGGCCAGCACAGATACGCAGTATTTT
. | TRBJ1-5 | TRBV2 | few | CASKVYSNQPQHF | TGTGCCAGCAAGGTTTATAGCAATCAGCCCCAGCATTTT
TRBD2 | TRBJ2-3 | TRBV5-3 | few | CASTGTSGTADTQYF | TGTGCCAGCACTGGGACTAGCGGGACAGCAGATACGCAGTATTTT
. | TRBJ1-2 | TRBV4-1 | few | CASSSPGRNNYGYTF | TGCGCCAGCAGCTCTCCGGGACGGAATAACTATGGCTACACCTTC
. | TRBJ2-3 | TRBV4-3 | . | CASSQVWVGIQDTQYF | TGCGCCAGCAGCCAAGTATGGGTAGGGATTCAAGATACGCAGTATTTT
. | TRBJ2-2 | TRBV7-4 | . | CASSLVPPRELFF | TGTGCCAGCAGCTTAGTGCCGCCGCGGGAGCTGTTTTTT
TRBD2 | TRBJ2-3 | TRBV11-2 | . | CASRSPGLGIGTDTQYF | TGTGCCAGCAGATCACCGGGACTAGGAATAGGCACAGATACGCAGTATTTT
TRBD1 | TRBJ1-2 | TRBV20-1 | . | CSVTTGTGGFYGYTF | TGCAGTGTCACTACCGGGACAGGGGGCTTCTATGGCTACACCTTC
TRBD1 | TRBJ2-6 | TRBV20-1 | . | CSAPPGQGSSSGANVLTF | TGCAGTGCTCCCCCGGGACAGGGGTCCAGCTCTGGGGCCAACGTCCTGACTTTC
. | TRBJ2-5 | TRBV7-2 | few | CASSLGGQPSYQETQYF | TGTGCCAGCAGCTTAGGAGGGCAGCCCTCGTACCAAGAGACCCAGTACTTC
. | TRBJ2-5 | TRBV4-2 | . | CASSQGVTFQETQYF | TGTGCCAGCAGCCAGGGAGTCACTTTCCAAGAGACCCAGTACTTC
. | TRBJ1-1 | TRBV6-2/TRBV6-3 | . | CASSYSLSVSGAANTEAFF | TGTGCCAGCAGTTACTCGTTGAGCGTGTCAGGGGCGGCGAACACTGAAGCTTTCTTT
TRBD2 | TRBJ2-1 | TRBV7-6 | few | CASSPRLAGAYNEQFF | TGTGCCAGCAGCCCTCGACTAGCGGGGGCGTACAATGAGCAGTTCTTC
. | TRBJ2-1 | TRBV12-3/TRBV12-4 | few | CASSLVQGGHHEQFF | TGTGCCAGCAGTTTAGTTCAGGGAGGACACCATGAGCAGTTCTTC
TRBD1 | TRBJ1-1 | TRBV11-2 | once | CASSPGQGGSTETFF | TGTGCCAGCAGCCCCGGACAGGGGGGATCCACTGAAACTTTCTTT
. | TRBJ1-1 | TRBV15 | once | CATSRAQGTEAFF | TGTGCCACCAGCAGAGCGCAGGGCACTGAAGCTTTCTTT
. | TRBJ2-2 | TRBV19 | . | CASSIEVAEPTGELFF | TGTGCCAGTAGTATAGAGGTAGCGGAGCCCACCGGGGAGCTGTTTTTT
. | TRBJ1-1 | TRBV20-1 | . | CSARLTVNTEAFF | TGCAGTGCTAGGTTGACGGTGAACACTGAAGCTTTCTTT
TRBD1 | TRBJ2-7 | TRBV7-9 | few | CASSGGTGWYEQYF | TGTGCCAGCAGCGGTGGGACAGGGTGGTACGAGCAGTACTTC
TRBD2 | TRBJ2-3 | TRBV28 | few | CATQLAGVNTQYF | TGTGCCACACAATTAGCGGGGGTGAATACGCAGTATTTT
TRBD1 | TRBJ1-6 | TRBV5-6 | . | CASSLGQGADSPLHF | TGTGCCAGCAGCCTAGGACAGGGGGCGGATTCACCCCTCCACTTT
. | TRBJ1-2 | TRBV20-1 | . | CSALLTDSYGYTF | TGCAGTGCTCTCCTAACGGACAGCTATGGCTACACCTTC